One and the same sample provided the 3 T cell receptor beta chains below, sequenced in a study of OX40 agonist ivuxolimab in advanced cancers. The table came from immunoSEQ multiplex PCR; TCRdb's copy has only in-frame clones and leaves some out. The sample lists 80,000 to 100,000 clones, roughly 94% occurring once. The specimen comprised CD4+ or CD8+ T cells sorted from blood, sampled in a trial of the OX40 agonist ivuxolimab. These receptors all stem from an adult with an advanced solid tumor such as melanoma, head and neck, liver or kidney cancer.

The rearrangement joins TRBV21-1 to TRBJ2-7; the table's D call of TRBD2 was not tested on the DNA. TRBV21-1 is flagged as a pseudogene. CDR3 length: 15 amino acids. DNA for the CDR3: TGTGCCAGCAGCGGACGGGGAGAACCCCCCTACGAGCAGTACTTC. It translates to CASSGRGEPPYEQYF.

This clone was seen a single time. This chain uses TRBV5-4 with TRBJ2-5; D remains unclear. CDR3 length: 13 amino acids. The germline V gene has CDR1 SGHNT and CDR2 YYREEE (reference sequence). Trimming stripped 1 base from V and 2 bases from J, with 6 bases between. The CDR3 sequence: CASSLTEQETQYF. CDR3 nucleotides: TGTGCCAGCAGCTTGACGGAACAAGAGACCCAGTACTTC.

This rearrangement joins TRBV9 to TRBJ2-2; D not resolved. CDR1 is SGDLS, CDR2 YYNGEE, per germline. This CDR3 region has 14 residues. V was pared by 3 bases and J by 2 bases, with 8 bases between. CDR3 DNA sequence: TGTGCCAGCAGCGACTCTGAAAACACCGGGGAGCTGTTTTTT. Its protein is CASSDSENTGELFF. Full variable domain (remainder filled in from reference TRBV9 and TRBJ2-2): DSGVTQTPKHLITATGQRVTLRCSPRSGDLSVYWYQQSLDQGLQFLIQYYNGEERAKGNILERFSAQQFPDLHSELNLSSLELGDSALYFCASSDSENTGELFFGEGSRLTVL.